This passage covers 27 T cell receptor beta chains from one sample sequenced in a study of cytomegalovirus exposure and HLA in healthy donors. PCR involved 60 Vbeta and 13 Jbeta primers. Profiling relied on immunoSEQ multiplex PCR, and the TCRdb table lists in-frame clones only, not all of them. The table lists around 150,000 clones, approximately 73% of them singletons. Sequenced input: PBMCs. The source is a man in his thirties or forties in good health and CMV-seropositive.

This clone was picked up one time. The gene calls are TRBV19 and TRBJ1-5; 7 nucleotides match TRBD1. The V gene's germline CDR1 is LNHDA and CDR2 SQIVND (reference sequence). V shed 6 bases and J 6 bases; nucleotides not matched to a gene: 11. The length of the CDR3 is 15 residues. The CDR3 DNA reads TGTGCCAGTAGCAACCTAGGGGGCGAGAGTCAGCCCCAGCATTTT. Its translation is CASSNLGGESQPQHF.

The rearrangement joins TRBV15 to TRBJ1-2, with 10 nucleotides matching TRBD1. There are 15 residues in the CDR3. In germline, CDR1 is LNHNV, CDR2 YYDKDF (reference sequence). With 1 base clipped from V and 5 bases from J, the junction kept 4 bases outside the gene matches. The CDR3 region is CATSRGTGGFYGYTF. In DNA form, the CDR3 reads TGTGCCACCAGCAGAGGGACAGGGGGTTTTTATGGCTACACCTTC.

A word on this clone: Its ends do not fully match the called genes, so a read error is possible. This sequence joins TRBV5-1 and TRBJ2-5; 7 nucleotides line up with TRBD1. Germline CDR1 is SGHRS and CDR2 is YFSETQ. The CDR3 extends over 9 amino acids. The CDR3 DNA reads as TGCGCCAGCCGACAGGGTATTAACTTC. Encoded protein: CASRQGINF.

CDR3 protein: CASSRGTSGSTGEQFF. The DNA for the CDR3 is TGTGCCAGCAGCCGGGGGACTAGCGGGAGTACGGGCGAGCAGTTCTTC. The V call is TRBV4-2, the J call TRBJ2-1; 14 bases are a match to TRBD2. Looked up from germline, CDR1 is LGHNA and CDR2 is YNFKEQ. This CDR3 spans 16 amino acids. With 4 bases clipped from V and 10 bases from J, the junction kept 9 bases outside the gene matches.

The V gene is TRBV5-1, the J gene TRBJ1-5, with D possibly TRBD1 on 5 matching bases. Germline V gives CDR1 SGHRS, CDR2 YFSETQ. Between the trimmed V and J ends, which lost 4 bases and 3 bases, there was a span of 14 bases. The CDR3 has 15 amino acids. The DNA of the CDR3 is TGCGCCAGCAGCCTCGATGACAGTCTCAATCAGCCCCAGCATTTT. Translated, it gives CASSLDDSLNQPQHF.

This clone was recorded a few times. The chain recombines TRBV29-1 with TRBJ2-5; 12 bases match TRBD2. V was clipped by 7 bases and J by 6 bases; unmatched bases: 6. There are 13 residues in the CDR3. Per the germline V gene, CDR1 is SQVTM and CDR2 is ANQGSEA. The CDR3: CSATSGSLKTQYF. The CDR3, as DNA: TGCAGCGCGACTAGCGGGAGTTTGAAGACCCAGTACTTC.

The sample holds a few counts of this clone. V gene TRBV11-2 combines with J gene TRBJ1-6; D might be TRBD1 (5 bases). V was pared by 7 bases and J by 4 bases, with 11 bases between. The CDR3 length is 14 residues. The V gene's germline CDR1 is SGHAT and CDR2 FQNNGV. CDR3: CASNYRGYNSPLHF. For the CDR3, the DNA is TGTGCCAGCAACTACCGGGGGTATAATTCACCCCTCCACTTT.

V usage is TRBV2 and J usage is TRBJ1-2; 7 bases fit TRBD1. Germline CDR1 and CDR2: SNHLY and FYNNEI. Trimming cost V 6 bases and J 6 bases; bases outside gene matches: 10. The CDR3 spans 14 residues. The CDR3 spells CASRILGGSDGYTF. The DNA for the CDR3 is TGTGCCAGCAGAATACTAGGGGGCTCGGATGGCTACACCTTC.

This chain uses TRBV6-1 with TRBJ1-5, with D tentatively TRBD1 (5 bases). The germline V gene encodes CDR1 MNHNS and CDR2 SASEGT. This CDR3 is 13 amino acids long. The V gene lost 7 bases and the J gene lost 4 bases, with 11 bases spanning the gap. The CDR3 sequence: CASTGDWNQPQHF. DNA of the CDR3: TGTGCCAGCACGGGGGACTGGAATCAGCCCCAGCATTTT.

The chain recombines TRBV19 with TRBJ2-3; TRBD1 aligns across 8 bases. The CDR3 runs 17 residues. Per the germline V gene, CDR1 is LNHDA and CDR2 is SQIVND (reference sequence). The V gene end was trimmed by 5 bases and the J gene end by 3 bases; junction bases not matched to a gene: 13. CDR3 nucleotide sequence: TGTGCCAGTAGTCCACAACACGGACAGGGTGTAACAGATACGCAGTATTTT. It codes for CASSPQHGQGVTDTQYF.

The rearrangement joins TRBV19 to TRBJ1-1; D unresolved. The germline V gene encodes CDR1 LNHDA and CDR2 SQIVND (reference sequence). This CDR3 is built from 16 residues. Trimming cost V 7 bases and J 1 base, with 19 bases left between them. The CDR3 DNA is TGTGCCAGTATCTCCTTGGCCGAAAATTCGAACACTGAAGCTTTCTTT. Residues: CASISLAENSNTEAFF.

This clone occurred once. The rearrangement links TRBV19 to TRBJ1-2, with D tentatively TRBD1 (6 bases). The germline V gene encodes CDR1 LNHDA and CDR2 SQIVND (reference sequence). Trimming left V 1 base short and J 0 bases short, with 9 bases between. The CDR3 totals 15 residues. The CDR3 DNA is TGTGCCAGTAGTATAGGACGGACAGCTAACTATGGCTACACCTTC. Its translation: CASSIGRTANYGYTF. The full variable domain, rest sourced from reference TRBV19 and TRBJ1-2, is DGGITQSPKYLFRKEGQNVTLSCEQNLNHDAMYWYRQDPGQGLRLIYYSQIVNDFQKGDIAEGYSVSREKKESFPLTVTSAQKNPTAFYLCASSIGRTANYGYTFGSGTRLTVV.

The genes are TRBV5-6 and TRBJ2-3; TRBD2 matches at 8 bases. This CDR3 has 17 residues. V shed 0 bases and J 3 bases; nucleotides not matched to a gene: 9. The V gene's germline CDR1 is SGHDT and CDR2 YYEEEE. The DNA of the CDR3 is TGTGCCAGCAGCTTGGTTCGAGCGGGAGATTTAACAGATACGCAGTATTTT. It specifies CASSLVRAGDLTDTQYF.

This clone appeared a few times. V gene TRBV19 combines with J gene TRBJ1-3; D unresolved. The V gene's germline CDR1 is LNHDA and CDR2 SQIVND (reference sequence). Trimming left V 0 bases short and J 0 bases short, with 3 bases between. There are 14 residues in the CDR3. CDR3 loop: CASSIDYSGNTIYF. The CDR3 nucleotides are TGTGCCAGTAGTATAGACTACTCTGGAAACACCATATATTTT.

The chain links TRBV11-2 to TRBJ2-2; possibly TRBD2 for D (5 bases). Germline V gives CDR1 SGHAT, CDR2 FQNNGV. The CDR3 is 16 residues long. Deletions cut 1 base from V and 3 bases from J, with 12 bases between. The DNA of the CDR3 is TGTGCCAGCAGCTTAGCTACGGGGTTGGACACCGGGGAGCTGTTTTTT. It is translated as CASSLATGLDTGELFF.

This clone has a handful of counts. CDR3 amino acids: CASSDRFGNTEAFF. The CDR3 nucleotides read TGTGCCAGCAGTGATCGCTTCGGGAACACTGAAGCTTTCTTT. The chain couples TRBV6-1 to TRBJ1-1, with unresolved D. Germline V lookup: CDR1 MNHNS, CDR2 SASEGT. V was shortened by 3 bases and J by 1 base, with 9 bases between the two germline ends. There are 14 residues in the CDR3.

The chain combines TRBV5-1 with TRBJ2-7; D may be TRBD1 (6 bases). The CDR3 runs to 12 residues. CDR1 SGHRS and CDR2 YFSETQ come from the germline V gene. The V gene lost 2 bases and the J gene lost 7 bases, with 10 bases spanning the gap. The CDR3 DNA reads TGCGCCAGCAGCTTACAGGGAAGGGAGCAGTACTTC. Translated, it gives CASSLQGREQYF.

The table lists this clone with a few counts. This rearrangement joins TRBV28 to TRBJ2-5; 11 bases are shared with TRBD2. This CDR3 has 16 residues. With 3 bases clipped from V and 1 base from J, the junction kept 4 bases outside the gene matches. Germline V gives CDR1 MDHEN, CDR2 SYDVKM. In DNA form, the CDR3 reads TGTGCCAGCAGTTTCCTAGCGGGGGGCCCCCAAGAGACCCAGTACTTC. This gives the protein CASSFLAGGPQETQYF.

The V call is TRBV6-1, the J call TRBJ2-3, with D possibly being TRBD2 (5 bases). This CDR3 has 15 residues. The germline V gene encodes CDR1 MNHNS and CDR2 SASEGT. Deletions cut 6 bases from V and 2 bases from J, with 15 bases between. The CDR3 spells CASSPEGRITDTQYF. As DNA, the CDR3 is TGTGCCAGCAGCCCCGAGGGTAGAATCACAGATACGCAGTATTTT.

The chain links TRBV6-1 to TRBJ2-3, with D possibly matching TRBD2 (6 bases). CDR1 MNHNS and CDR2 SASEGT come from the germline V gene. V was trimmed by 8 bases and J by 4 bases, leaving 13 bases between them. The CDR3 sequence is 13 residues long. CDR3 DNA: TGTGCCAGCTTGGTCGGGACTTCAGATACGCAGTATTTT. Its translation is CASLVGTSDTQYF.

The CDR3 bases are TGCGCCAGCAGCCATCATGGGGCAGAAAACTATGGCTACACCTTC. It yields the protein CASSHHGAENYGYTF. The gene calls are TRBV4-1 and TRBJ1-2, with D possibly TRBD1 on 5 matching bases. The V gene lost 3 bases and the J gene lost 2 bases, with 13 bases spanning the gap. CDR3 length: 15 amino acids. In germline, CDR1 is MGHRA, CDR2 YSYEKL.

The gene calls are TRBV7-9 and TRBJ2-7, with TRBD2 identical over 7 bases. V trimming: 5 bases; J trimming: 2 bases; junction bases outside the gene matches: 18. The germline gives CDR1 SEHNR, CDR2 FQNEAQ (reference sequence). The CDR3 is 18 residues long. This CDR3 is CASSPTMLRAGLPYEQYF. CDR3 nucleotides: TGTGCCAGCAGCCCTACGATGCTGAGAGCGGGGCTTCCCTACGAGCAGTACTTC.

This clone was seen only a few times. CDR3 nucleotides: TGCGCCAGCAGCCAAGCTAGCTCAGGCTCCTACAATGAGCAGTTCTTC. It yields the protein CASSQASSGSYNEQFF. The chain combines TRBV4-1 with TRBJ2-1; weak D call: TRBD2 (5 bases). Per germline, CDR1 MGHRA and CDR2 YSYEKL. The CDR3 sequence is 16 residues long. The V gene lost 1 base and the J gene lost 0 bases, with 10 bases spanning the gap.

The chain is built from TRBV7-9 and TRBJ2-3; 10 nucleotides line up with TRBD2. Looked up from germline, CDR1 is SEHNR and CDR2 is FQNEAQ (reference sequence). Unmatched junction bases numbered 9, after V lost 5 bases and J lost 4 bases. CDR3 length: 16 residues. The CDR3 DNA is TGTGCCAGCAGCGCCCCCCTAGCGGGAGTACCAGATACGCAGTATTTT. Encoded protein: CASSAPLAGVPDTQYF.

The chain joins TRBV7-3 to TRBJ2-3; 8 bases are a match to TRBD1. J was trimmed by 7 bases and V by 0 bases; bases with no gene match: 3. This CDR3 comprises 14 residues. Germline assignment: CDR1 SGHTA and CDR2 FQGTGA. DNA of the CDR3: TGTGCCAGCAGCTTAACCCAGGGGGCACATACGCAGTATTTT. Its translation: CASSLTQGAHTQYF.

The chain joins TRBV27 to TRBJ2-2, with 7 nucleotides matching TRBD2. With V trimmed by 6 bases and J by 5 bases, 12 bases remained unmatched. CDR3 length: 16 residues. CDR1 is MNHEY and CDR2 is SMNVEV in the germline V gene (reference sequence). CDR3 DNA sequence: TGTGCCAGCAGAGGTATCGCGGGAGTGGGAACCGGGGAGCTGTTTTTT. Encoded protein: CASRGIAGVGTGELFF.

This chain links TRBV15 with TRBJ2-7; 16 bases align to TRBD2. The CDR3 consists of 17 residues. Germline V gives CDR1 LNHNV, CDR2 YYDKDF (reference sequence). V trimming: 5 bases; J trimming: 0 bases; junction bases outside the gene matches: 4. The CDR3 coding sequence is TGTGCCACCAGCCGGGGACTAGCGGGAGGGGTCTCCTACGAGCAGTACTTC. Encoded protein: CATSRGLAGGVSYEQYF.